The 32 T cell receptor beta chains in this list originate from one sample, sequenced in a study of CD8+ T cells in alopecia areata. Extracted RNA was reverse transcribed, and the resulting cDNA served as sequencing template. Sequencing used immunoSEQ multiplex PCR; TCRdb keeps in-frame clones, though not all of them. The table has around 120,000 clones, over 55% seen once. The treatment denotes: oral pan-JAK inhibitor, 5-10 mg twice daily. Sample: CD4+ T cells sorted from blood, taken at week 4, from a patient treated with tofacitinib. The receptors shown here come from a human donor with alopecia areata.

This clone was observed a few times. This rearrangement joins TRBV29-1 to TRBJ2-7, with D perhaps matching TRBD2 (6 bases). The CDR3 consists of 13 residues. V lost 3 bases, J lost 4 bases, and 13 bases lay in between. Germline loops: CDR1 SQVTM, CDR2 ANQGSEA. The CDR3 spells CSVDTEGGYEQYF. The CDR3 nucleotides read TGCAGCGTTGATACGGAGGGTGGGTACGAGCAGTACTTC.

The V gene is TRBV27, the J gene TRBJ2-3; 8 bases fit TRBD1. Germline assignment: CDR1 MNHEY and CDR2 SMNVEV (reference sequence). J gave up 4 bases and V 5 bases, and 8 bases lay outside the gene matches. This CDR3 spans 15 amino acids. CDR3 in DNA: TGTGCCAGCAGTCCTGGCAGGGGGCGTCCAGATACGCAGTATTTT. Translating gives CASSPGRGRPDTQYF.

The V call is TRBV25-1, the J call TRBJ1-6; the D gene is possibly TRBD1 (5 bases). Trimming took off 3 bases at V and 10 bases at J, with 16 bases between the two ends. This CDR3 is 15 amino acids long. Germline values: CDR1 MGHDK, CDR2 SYGVNS. In DNA, the CDR3 is TGTGCCAGCAGTGAGAGCAGAAAGGGACGGTCACCCCTCCACTTT. Protein: CASSESRKGRSPLHF.

This clone has just a few counts. V usage is TRBV29-1 and J usage is TRBJ2-7, with 7 bases fitting TRBD1. This CDR3 region has 14 residues. The germline V gene has CDR1 SQVTM and CDR2 ANQGSEA. The J segment lost 4 bases and the V segment lost 5 bases, leaving 11 bases of the junction unmatched. In DNA form, the CDR3 reads TGCAGCGTTAAGACAGGGACAGATAAGTACGAGCAGTACTTC. This encodes CSVKTGTDKYEQYF.

V is TRBV29-1 and J is TRBJ2-7; 12 bases map to TRBD1. From germline, CDR1 is SQVTM and CDR2 ANQGSEA. The CDR3 is made up of 15 amino acids. The V gene end was trimmed by 8 bases and the J gene end by 5 bases; junction bases not matched to a gene: 13. The CDR3 nucleotides read TGCAGCAGACCGTCCCGGGACAGGGGGCACAACGAGCAGTACTTC. It codes for CSRPSRDRGHNEQYF.

This clone has a handful of counts. The CDR3 region is CSVDDSSGANVLTF. In nucleotides, the CDR3 is TGCAGCGTTGACGACAGCTCTGGGGCCAACGTCCTGACTTTC. The chain carries TRBV29-1 and TRBJ2-6; tentative D call: TRBD1 (5 bases). Germline CDR1 and CDR2: SQVTM and ANQGSEA. V lost 3 bases, J lost 0 bases, and 6 bases lay in between. CDR3 length equals 14 residues.

This clone was counted only a few times. V is TRBV4-1 and J is TRBJ2-5; weak D call: TRBD2 (6 bases). Germline V CDR1 and CDR2: MGHRA, YSYEKL. V lost 0 bases and J 4 bases, leaving 12 bases between the germline ends. This CDR3 contains 15 residues. CDR3 nucleotides: TGCGCCAGCAGCCAAGATGGGGGGAACGCAGAGACCCAGTACTTC. Encoded protein: CASSQDGGNAETQYF.

This clone was counted once. V is TRBV7-2 and J is TRBJ1-1; a weak D match, TRBD1 (5 bases). Germline V gene sequence: CDR1 SGHTA, CDR2 FQGNSA. CDR3 length: 14 residues. V lost 3 bases and J 4 bases, leaving 12 bases between the germline ends. The CDR3 coding sequence is TGTGCCAGCAGCTTGGGACGCTCTGTCACTGAAGCTTTCTTT. Its translation: CASSLGRSVTEAFF.

This clone has more than one count but fewer than ten. The chain couples TRBV7-2 to TRBJ2-7; a weak D match, TRBD1 (7 bases). In germline, CDR1 is SGHTA, CDR2 FQGNSA. This CDR3 spans 14 amino acids. Trimming stripped 3 bases from V and 0 bases from J, with 9 bases between. The CDR3 DNA reads TGTGCCAGCAGCTTCAGGGGGGACTCCTACGAGCAGTACTTC. This sequence encodes CASSFRGDSYEQYF.

This chain connects TRBV5-1 to TRBJ2-3, with TRBD2 identical over 7 bases. Germline loops: CDR1 SGHRS, CDR2 YFSETQ. The J segment lost 0 bases and the V segment lost 5 bases, leaving 6 bases of the junction unmatched. The CDR3 spans 15 residues. The CDR3 region is CASSREAYSTDTQYF. As DNA, the CDR3 is TGCGCCAGCAGTCGGGAGGCCTATAGCACAGATACGCAGTATTTT.

This clone was observed a single time. The chain joins TRBV10-3 to TRBJ2-2; TRBD2 aligns across 10 bases. This CDR3 has 16 amino acids. Germline CDR1 and CDR2: ENHRY and SYGVKD. The J segment lost 4 bases and the V segment lost 3 bases, leaving 5 bases of the junction unmatched. The CDR3 loop is CAISDGAGGPTGELFF. As DNA, the CDR3 is TGTGCCATCAGTGATGGAGCGGGGGGGCCCACCGGGGAGCTGTTTTTT.

This rearrangement joins TRBV25-1 to TRBJ1-5; no reliable D call. CDR3 length equals 14 residues. Germline V gives CDR1 MGHDK, CDR2 SYGVNS. V shed 3 bases and J shed 5 bases, with 11 bases lying between them. CDR3 sequence: CASSDRSNYQPQHF. The CDR3 coding sequence is TGTGCCAGCAGTGATAGGTCAAATTATCAGCCCCAGCATTTT.

In its sample, this clone was seen a few times. This chain joins TRBV9 and TRBJ1-2; D ambiguous. V lost 0 bases and J 6 bases, leaving 12 bases between the germline ends. The CDR3 is 14 amino acids. From germline, CDR1 is SGDLS and CDR2 YYNGEE. The CDR3 DNA reads TGTGCCAGCAGCGTAGCATCCGGGGATCATGGCTACACCTTC. Protein: CASSVASGDHGYTF.

This clone has a handful of counts. The V and J genes are TRBV5-1 and TRBJ1-6, with D tentatively TRBD1 (5 bases). The CDR3 has 14 residues. Germline V lookup: CDR1 SGHRS, CDR2 YFSETQ. With 4 bases removed from V and 5 bases from J, the gap between germline ends came to 10 bases. This CDR3 is CASSLGGDNSPLHF. Here the CDR3 DNA reads TGCGCCAGCAGCCTCGGAGGGGATAATTCACCCCTCCACTTT.

J is TRBJ2-1 and V is TRBV7-2; 15 nucleotides align to TRBD2. The CDR3 totals 19 residues. V lost 5 bases to trimming and J lost 0 bases; unmatched junction nucleotides: 8. Germline V gene sequence: CDR1 SGHTA, CDR2 FQGNSA. The CDR3, as DNA: TGTGCCAGCAGCCCCCCGGGACTAGCGGGGGGTCTCTCCTACAATGAGCAGTTCTTC. The encoded protein is CASSPPGLAGGLSYNEQFF.

Note on this clone: The DNA is left out, because the CDR3 cannot be placed on it with certainty; the CDR3 is given as TCRdb lists it. The V gene is TRBV2, the J gene TRBJ2-5; the DNA was not used to check the table's D call, TRBD2. CDR1 is SNHLY, CDR2 FYNNEI, per germline. The CDR3 contains 13 residues when both ends are counted. CDR3 region: CASSEVAGGSKYF.

The rearrangement uses TRBV7-6 and TRBJ2-1; TRBD2 matches 10 bases. The CDR3 length is 18 residues. CDR1 is SGHVS and CDR2 is FNYEAQ in the germline V gene. Germline trimming cut 5 bases from V and 7 bases from J; bases unmatched to any gene: 17. CDR3 amino acids: CASSLRTSGSREGNEQFF. In nucleotides, the CDR3 is TGTGCCAGCAGCCTCCGGACTAGCGGTTCTCGTGAGGGGAATGAGCAGTTCTTC.

The chain has TRBV5-1 and TRBJ2-5, with 9 bases matching TRBD1. Germline V gene sequence: CDR1 SGHRS, CDR2 YFSETQ. The CDR3 runs to 14 residues. Trimming took 4 bases from V and 2 from J; bases not matched to a gene: 3. CDR3 nucleotide sequence: TGCGCCAGCAGCCGGGGACAGGGACAAGAGACCCAGTACTTC. This encodes CASSRGQGQETQYF.

This chain links TRBV4-3 with TRBJ2-7; TRBD2 matches 9 bases. V lost 0 bases to trimming and J lost 5 bases; unmatched junction nucleotides: 8. The CDR3 has 16 amino acids. Germline V gives CDR1 LGHNA, CDR2 YSLEER. CDR3 in amino acids: CASSQDEVAGVHEQYF. As DNA, the CDR3 is TGCGCCAGCAGCCAAGATGAGGTAGCGGGAGTCCACGAGCAGTACTTC.

The chain recombines TRBV6-6 with TRBJ2-7; possibly TRBD1 or TRBD2 for D (5 bases each). V was shortened by 5 bases and J by 0 bases, with 11 bases between the two germline ends. This CDR3 region has 14 residues. Germline lookup yields CDR1 MNHNY and CDR2 SVGAGI (reference sequence). The CDR3 is CASSDRGSSYEQYF. CDR3 DNA: TGTGCCAGCAGTGATCGGGGCAGCTCCTACGAGCAGTACTTC.

This clone came up a few times. V is TRBV4-1 and J is TRBJ2-7, with D possibly called TRBD1 or TRBD2 (5 bases each). Germline assignment: CDR1 MGHRA and CDR2 YSYEKL. The CDR3 extends over 18 amino acids. With 0 bases removed from V and 3 bases from J, the gap between germline ends came to 21 bases. The CDR3 is CASSQEHISGGQSYEQYF. The CDR3 DNA reads as TGCGCCAGCAGCCAAGAGCATATTAGTGGAGGACAAAGCTACGAGCAGTACTTC.

CDR3 in amino acids: CASSLYGSGELFF. The CDR3 DNA reads TGTGCCAGCAGCTTATATGGCTCCGGGGAGCTGTTTTTT. This chain connects TRBV7-2 to TRBJ2-2; D not certain. The V gene lost 2 bases and the J gene lost 6 bases, with 7 bases spanning the gap. This CDR3 comprises 13 residues. In germline, CDR1 is SGHTA, CDR2 FQGNSA.

V and J are TRBV29-1 and TRBJ2-1; 9 positions agree with TRBD2. The CDR3 length is 16 residues. Germline V lookup: CDR1 SQVTM, CDR2 ANQGSEA. V shed 6 bases, J shed 8 bases, and the junction held 17 bases outside the gene matches. CDR3 region: CSVWGGVGLARDEQFF. The CDR3 bases are TGCAGCGTGTGGGGGGGCGTAGGACTAGCGAGGGATGAGCAGTTCTTC.

This rearrangement joins TRBV2 to TRBJ1-2; no clear D gene. Germline loops: CDR1 SNHLY, CDR2 FYNNEI. Trimming took off 2 bases at V and 8 bases at J, with 12 bases between the two ends. The CDR3 extends over 13 amino acids. CDR3 amino acids: CASSELAWKGYTF. The CDR3 DNA reads TGTGCCAGCAGTGAACTTGCGTGGAAAGGCTACACCTTC.

The gene calls are TRBV4-1 and TRBJ1-5, with a tentative D call TRBD1 (5 bases). Trimming stripped 6 bases from V and 3 bases from J, with 12 bases between. Looked up from germline, CDR1 is MGHRA and CDR2 is YSYEKL. CDR3 length equals 14 residues. CDR3 DNA sequence: TGCGCCAGCAGTCTCGGGGGGGACAATCAGCCCCAGCATTTT. It specifies CASSLGGDNQPQHF.

The gene calls are TRBV7-2 and TRBJ2-3, with TRBD2 as a possible D gene (7 bases). Germline assignment: CDR1 SGHTA and CDR2 FQGNSA. CDR3 size: 13 residues. Trimming removed 4 bases from V and 5 bases from J, with 10 bases in between. The CDR3 coding sequence is TGTGCCAGCAGCTGGGAGGGGGTAGATACGCAGTATTTT. It yields the protein CASSWEGVDTQYF.

This rearrangement joins TRBV27 to TRBJ1-3, with D uncertain. Per the germline V gene, CDR1 is MNHEY and CDR2 is SMNVEV (reference sequence). The CDR3 totals 13 residues. V shed 2 bases and J shed 0 bases, with 2 bases lying between them. The CDR3 region is CASSLGSGNTIYF. In DNA form, the CDR3 reads TGTGCCAGCAGTTTAGGCTCTGGAAACACCATATATTTT.

This chain connects TRBV5-6 to TRBJ2-4; TRBD1 agrees at 9 bases. CDR1 is SGHDT, CDR2 YYEEEE, per germline. V lost 5 bases, J lost 7 bases, and 7 bases stayed unmatched. CDR3 length: 14 amino acids. CDR3 bases: TGTGCCAGCAGAATCCGGGACAGGGTGAACATTCAGTACTTC. This translates into CASRIRDRVNIQYF.

This clone occurred a few times. This chain connects TRBV29-1 to TRBJ2-7; D perhaps matches TRBD2 (6 bases). V was pared by 6 bases and J by 0 bases, with 18 bases between. The germline V gene has CDR1 SQVTM and CDR2 ANQGSEA. The CDR3 is made up of 15 amino acids. The CDR3 protein is CSVSRGSGSSYEQYF. DNA of the CDR3: TGCAGCGTCTCCCGCGGTAGCGGAAGCTCCTACGAGCAGTACTTC.

The chain employs TRBV2 and TRBJ1-3, with TRBD1 identical over 8 bases. V gave up 5 bases and J gave up 2 bases; unmatched junction bases: 5. This CDR3 contains 15 residues. CDR1 SNHLY and CDR2 FYNNEI come from the germline V gene. The CDR3, as DNA: TGTGCCAGCAGTCCCCGGACAGGGACTGGAAACACCATATATTTT. Translating it yields CASSPRTGTGNTIYF. Combining the CDR3 with reference TRBV2 and TRBJ1-3 gives the whole variable domain EPEVTQTPSHQVTQMGQEVILRCVPISNHLYFYWYRQILGQKVEFLVSFYNNEISEKSEIFDDQFSVERPDGSNFTLKIRSTKLEDSAMYFCASSPRTGTGNTIYFGEGSWLTVV.

The CDR3: CASQGLADPTFF. The CDR3, as DNA: TGTGCCAGCCAGGGACTAGCAGATCCAACGTTCTTC. This chain joins TRBV19 and TRBJ2-1, with 9 bases fitting TRBD2. Per the germline V gene, CDR1 is LNHDA and CDR2 is SQIVND (reference sequence). The CDR3 spans 12 residues. Losses at the gene ends were 9 bases for V and 15 bases for J; bases not matched to a gene: 12.

This rearrangement joins TRBV5-4 to TRBJ1-6; D not resolved. The CDR3 is 16 residues long. Germline V gene data show CDR1 as SGHNT and CDR2 as YYREEE (reference sequence). With 0 bases removed from V and 5 bases from J, the gap between germline ends came to 12 bases. The CDR3 sequence: CASSLDPANDNSPLHF. In DNA form, the CDR3 reads TGTGCCAGCAGCTTGGATCCGGCCAATGATAATTCACCCCTCCACTTT.